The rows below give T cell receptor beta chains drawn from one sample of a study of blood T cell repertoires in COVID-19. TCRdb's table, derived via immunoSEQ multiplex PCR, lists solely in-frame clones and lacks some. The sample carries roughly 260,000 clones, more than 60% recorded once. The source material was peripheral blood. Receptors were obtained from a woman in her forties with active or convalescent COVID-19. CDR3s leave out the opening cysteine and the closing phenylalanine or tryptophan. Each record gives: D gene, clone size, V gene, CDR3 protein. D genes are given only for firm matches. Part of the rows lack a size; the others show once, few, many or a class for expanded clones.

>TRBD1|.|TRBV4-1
ASSQARTGYGYT
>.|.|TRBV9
ASAGSSTNEKLF
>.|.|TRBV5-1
ASSPRSFLRPDMNTEAF
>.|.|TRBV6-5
ASRSSRNSPLH
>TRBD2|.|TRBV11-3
ASSVGTSGNYEQF
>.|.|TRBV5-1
ASSLSGDTGELF
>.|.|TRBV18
ASSPTDSNYGYT
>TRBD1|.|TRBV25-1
ASSDGTDPLGYT
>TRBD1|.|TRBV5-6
ASSPGTGALLYGYT
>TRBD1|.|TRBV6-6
ASSYLGQGYNEQF
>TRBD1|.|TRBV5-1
ASSTGQGMYEQY
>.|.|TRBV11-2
ASSLYSRVHEQY
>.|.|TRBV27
ASSLSWLRQPPSGYT
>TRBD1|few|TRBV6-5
ASSSRTGDSPLH
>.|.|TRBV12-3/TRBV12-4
ASREGNEQF
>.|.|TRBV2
AMRATSYEQY
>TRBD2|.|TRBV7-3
ASSSRERGGADTQY
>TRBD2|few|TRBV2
ASSRTIAGGTYEQY
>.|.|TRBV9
ASSVDQNSPLH
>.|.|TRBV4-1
ASSHQGNSYNEQF
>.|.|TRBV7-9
ASSLLAGGTEAF
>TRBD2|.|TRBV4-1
ASSQDPGGGRVYTGELF
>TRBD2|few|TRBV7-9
ASSPGLAGITDTQY
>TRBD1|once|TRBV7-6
ASSSSPPGTGKFNQPQH
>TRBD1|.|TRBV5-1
ASSPGQGAGTEAF
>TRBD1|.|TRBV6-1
ASSELGQDYGYT
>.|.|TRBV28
ASSVIPGRTNEKLF
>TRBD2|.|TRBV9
ASSPRLAGTNEQF
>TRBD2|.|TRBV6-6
ASKLTSGAVHNEQF
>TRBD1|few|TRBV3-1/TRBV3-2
ASSQDDRAAQH
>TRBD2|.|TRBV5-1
ASSSRTSGTGF
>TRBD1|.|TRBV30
AWSGNRGTGELF
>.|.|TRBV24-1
ATSGATDTQY
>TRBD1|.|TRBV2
ASRSWTGGLGETQY
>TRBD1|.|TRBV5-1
ASSSDRLFYGYT
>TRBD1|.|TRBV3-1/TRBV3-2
ASSQPGQDTDTQY
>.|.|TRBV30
AWTLQGGTDTQY
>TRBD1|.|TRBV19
ATLGQLSGNTIY
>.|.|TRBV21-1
ATGGDSFQKTQY
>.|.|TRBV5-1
ASSFPLQSTDTQY
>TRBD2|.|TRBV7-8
ASSLGRTSAAGSGANVLT